This T cell receptor beta chain was captured by sequencing in a study of blood T cell repertoires in COVID-19. Study background: The study drew acute and convalescent COVID-19 samples from the United States, Italy and Spain.

Original processing notes: Amplification of reference gene primers was used by the study to estimate nucleated cell counts. Generated by immunoSEQ multiplex PCR, the TCRdb table keeps only in-frame clones and is missing some. Clone size and V and J calls were adopted from that table, with D and trimming inferred from the DNA. Here the sample spans around 400,000 clones, just under 90% being singletons. In Cohort 3, a recovered donor had either two negative PCRs, clearance, or symptom resolution. The CDR3 is 15 residues long. CDR1 and CDR2 (germline): SSHAT, FNYEAQ (reference sequence). Note on this clone: A junction end diverges from the germline sequence, so it may reflect a read error.

The chain combines TRBV7-7 with TRBJ2-5, with TRBD1 matching over 10 bases. The clonotype originates from a woman aged 30 to 39 who had recovered from COVID-19. Material for sequencing was PBMCs or T cells enriched from blood (not recorded which). CDR3 loop: CASSLETGGAETQYF. The CDR3 nucleotides read TGTGCTAGCAGCTTAGAGACAGGGGGCGCCGAGACCCAGTACTTC.